The source of this T cell receptor (beta chain) is a study of CD8 T cells in Susac syndrome. V lost 4 bases to trimming and J lost 6 bases, with 17 bases between them. CDR1 is SGHDT, CDR2 YYEEEE, per germline. CDR3 length: 16 amino acids. To note about this clonotype: Its antigen is not identified.

Overall study findings and caveats: It was acknowledged in the study that its TCR sequencing and HLA analysis involved a relatively small number of individuals.

Sequencing of TCR beta was undertaken in CD8+ and CD4+ T cells derived from blood. In contrast to the negatively isolated CD8+ and CD4+ T cells, TEMRA cells were FACS-enriched. The RNA input was about 0.5 to 1 ug, and it was reverse transcribed with random hexamers. TCR beta CDR3 was amplified by immunoSEQ multiplex PCR. This amplification extended across 54 Vbeta and 13 Jbeta segments. TCRdb redid the calling of the immunoSEQ multiplex PCR reads with MiXCR, one entry per CDR3 protein. The repertoire holds about 200,000 distinct CDR3 sequences, over 85% seen once, with around 0.093% in the top ten. This sequence was found in a human donor in good health. The sequenced sample was CD4+ T cells from PBMCs. This rearrangement joins TRBV5-6 to TRBJ1-6; a weak D match, TRBD1 (5 bases). For the CDR3, the DNA is TGTGCCAGCAGCCGGTGGCGCGGGACGGTTAATTCACCCCTCCACTTT. It codes for CASSRWRGTVNSPLHF.